These 20 T cell receptor beta chains came from one sample sequenced in a study of blood T cell repertoires in COVID-19. Sequencing used immunoSEQ multiplex PCR; TCRdb keeps in-frame clones, though not all of them. The sample records 11,000 to 15,000 clones, roughly 88% being singletons. The specimen sequenced was peripheral blood. The receptor set was obtained from a human donor in a cohort sampled during active COVID-19.

This clone came up once. The rearrangement joins TRBV4-1 to TRBJ1-4, with 7 bases fitting TRBD1. The CDR3 consists of 14 residues. V shed 4 bases and J 4 bases; nucleotides not matched to a gene: 3. Germline V lookup: CDR1 MGHRA, CDR2 YSYEKL. This CDR3 reads CASSPGQINEKLFF. CDR3 coding DNA: TGCGCCAGCAGCCCGGGACAGATTAATGAAAAACTGTTTTTT.

The chain links TRBV28 to TRBJ2-7, with TRBD1 matching over 9 bases. The CDR3 runs to 14 residues. CDR1 and CDR2 from the germline V gene are MDHEN and SYDVKM. J lost 2 bases, V lost 5 bases, and 4 bases had no gene match. The CDR3 region is CASSRGDRAYEQYF. CDR3 nucleotide sequence: TGTGCCAGCAGTCGTGGGGACAGGGCCTACGAGCAGTACTTC.

J is TRBJ2-3 and V is TRBV5-8, with 9 bases matching TRBD1. This CDR3 region has 17 residues. The germline gives CDR1 SGHTS, CDR2 YDEGEE. The trim removed 4 bases at V and 1 base at J, leaving 10 bases unmatched. The CDR3 sequence is CASSPGQGSAGTDTQYF. The DNA of the CDR3 is TGTGCCAGCAGCCCAGGACAGGGGAGTGCCGGCACAGATACGCAGTATTTT.

The chain is built from TRBV5-1 and TRBJ1-1; 9 positions match TRBD1. Germline V gene lookup returns CDR1 SGHRS and CDR2 YFSETQ. Trimming took 0 bases from V and 3 from J; bases not matched to a gene: 3. This CDR3 comprises 15 residues. The CDR3: CASSLDGQGYTEAFF. CDR3 in DNA: TGCGCCAGCAGCTTGGATGGACAGGGGTACACTGAAGCTTTCTTT.

This clone has a handful of counts. This sequence joins TRBV29-1 and TRBJ2-3, with 7 bases lining up with TRBD2. The CDR3 length is 13 residues. The ends lost 3 bases at V and 3 bases at J; junction bases unmatched: 3. CDR1 and CDR2 (germline): SQVTM, ANQGSEA. Here the CDR3 reads CSVETSWTDTQYF. CDR3 nucleotides: TGCAGCGTTGAGACTAGCTGGACAGATACGCAGTATTTT.

This chain uses TRBV18 with TRBJ2-3; 8 nucleotides line up with TRBD2. V gave up 0 bases and J gave up 4 bases; unmatched junction bases: 6. CDR3 length: 16 amino acids. The germline CDR1 and CDR2 sequences are KGHSH and LQKENI. This CDR3 reads CASSPPNGGAPDTQYF. In nucleotides, the CDR3 is TGTGCCAGCTCACCACCTAACGGGGGGGCCCCAGATACGCAGTATTTT. The entire variable domain, with the rest obtained from reference TRBV18 and TRBJ2-3, is as follows: NAGVMQNPRHLVRRRGQEARLRCSPMKGHSHVYWYRQLPEEGLKFMVYLQKENIIDESGMPKERFSAEFPKEGPSILRIQQVVRGDSAAYFCASSPPNGGAPDTQYFGPGTRLTVL.

V and J are TRBV4-1 and TRBJ2-2; 9 bases map to TRBD2. The CDR3 has 16 residues. V lost 1 base to trimming and J lost 6 bases; unmatched junction nucleotides: 6. CDR1 MGHRA and CDR2 YSYEKL come from the germline V gene. The CDR3 coding sequence is TGCGCCAGCAGCCAAGGGGGACTAGCTGACGCCGGGGAGCTGTTTTTT. This gives the protein CASSQGGLADAGELFF.

The chain links TRBV29-1 to TRBJ1-2; the D is unclear. V was clipped by 7 bases and J by 4 bases, with 16 bases between them. The CDR3 sequence is 13 residues long. Per germline, CDR1 SQVTM and CDR2 ANQGSEA. In DNA form, the CDR3 reads TGCAGCGCCCAAACAGTGAGCGGCTATGGCTACACCTTC. Amino acid sequence: CSAQTVSGYGYTF.

CDR3 DNA: TGTGCCACCAGATCTGTTGGGGGGTTGGGAGCCTACGAGCAGTACTTC. Its translation is CATRSVGGLGAYEQYF. The chain links TRBV15 to TRBJ2-7, with TRBD2 as a possible D gene (6 bases). This CDR3 contains 16 residues. Trimming removed 6 bases from V and 2 bases from J, with 20 bases in between. CDR1 LNHNV and CDR2 YYDKDF come from the germline V gene (reference sequence).

The chain combines TRBV5-1 with TRBJ1-2; a possible D gene is TRBD1 (6 bases). With 2 bases removed from V and 6 bases from J, the gap between germline ends came to 23 bases. The CDR3 extends over 17 amino acids. Germline CDR1 SGHRS, CDR2 YFSETQ. CDR3 loop: CASSLSLGGQWEHGYTF. In DNA form, the CDR3 reads TGCGCCAGCAGCTTATCGCTCGGGGGGCAGTGGGAACATGGCTACACCTTC.

V and J are TRBV6-5 and TRBJ2-2, with D perhaps matching TRBD1 (6 bases). This CDR3 has 14 amino acids. The germline CDR1 and CDR2 sequences are MNHEY and SVGAGI. The V end lost 9 bases, the J end lost 8 bases, and 19 bases lay between the germline ends. This chain's CDR3 is CASSKGVTVGELFF. DNA of the CDR3: TGTGCCAGTTCAAAGGGGGTCACGGTGGGGGAGCTGTTTTTT.

J is TRBJ2-3 and V is TRBV5-5; 10 positions match TRBD1. V was clipped by 4 bases and J by 2 bases; unmatched bases: 7. This CDR3 contains 16 residues. CDR1 is SGHKS, CDR2 YYEKEE, per germline (reference sequence). CDR3 amino acids: CASSEGDRGFTDTQYF. The DNA of the CDR3 is TGTGCCAGCAGCGAGGGGGACAGGGGATTCACAGATACGCAGTATTTT. Using reference TRBV5-5 and TRBJ2-3 for the parts outside the CDR3, the full variable domain is DAGVTQSPTHLIKTRGQQVTLRCSPISGHKSVSWYQQVLGQGPQFIFQYYEKEERGRGNFPDRFSARQFPNYSSELNVNALLLGDSALYLCASSEGDRGFTDTQYFGPGTRLTVL.

This chain connects TRBV27 to TRBJ1-1, with D perhaps TRBD1 (5 bases). With 4 bases removed from V and 1 base from J, the gap between germline ends came to 13 bases. CDR1 and CDR2 (germline): MNHEY, SMNVEV (reference sequence). The CDR3 is 15 amino acids. In DNA, the CDR3 is TGTGCCAGCAGTTCCGACCGGGGGTCGAACACTGAAGCTTTCTTT. Its translation: CASSSDRGSNTEAFF.

The chain couples TRBV2 to TRBJ1-2, with D maybe TRBD1 (6 bases). Germline V gene sequence: CDR1 SNHLY, CDR2 FYNNEI. Trimming pared 5 bases from V and 4 bases from J, leaving 11 bases between. The CDR3 totals 13 residues. The CDR3 is CASSIQGTYGYTF. CDR3 sequence (DNA): TGTGCCAGCAGTATTCAGGGGACCTATGGCTACACCTTC. The full variable domain, completed using reference TRBV2 and TRBJ1-2, is EPEVTQTPSHQVTQMGQEVILRCVPISNHLYFYWYRQILGQKVEFLVSFYNNEISEKSEIFDDQFSVERPDGSNFTLKIRSTKLEDSAMYFCASSIQGTYGYTFGSGTRLTVV.

The chain recombines TRBV6-4 with TRBJ2-2, with D perhaps TRBD2 (7 bases). This CDR3 region has 15 residues. Germline V gives CDR1 MRHNA, CDR2 SNTAGT. V shed 5 bases and J shed 7 bases, with 17 bases lying between them. The CDR3 here is CASSPLVRGGGELFF. The CDR3 bases are TGTGCCAGCAGTCCGCTGGTGAGGGGGGGCGGGGAGCTGTTTTTT.

The chain carries TRBV21-1 and TRBJ2-5; TRBD1, the D gene given by the table, was not confirmed from the DNA. TRBV21-1 is tagged as a pseudogene. The CDR3 loop spans 14 amino acids. CDR3 nucleotides: TGTGCCAGCAGTCCGACAGGGTCCCAAGAGACCCAGTACTTC. This translates into CASSPTGSQETQYF.

This clone has only a few counts. This chain connects TRBV7-8 to TRBJ2-7, with 8 bases fitting TRBD1. Trimming took 2 bases from V and 4 from J; bases not matched to a gene: 7. Germline values: CDR1 SGHVS, CDR2 FQNEAQ. This CDR3 has 15 residues. CDR3 sequence: CASSLIGQGPYEQYF. In DNA, the CDR3 is TGTGCCAGCAGCTTAATTGGACAGGGACCTTACGAGCAGTACTTC.

This sequence joins TRBV19 and TRBJ1-6; D unclear. Per the germline V gene, CDR1 is LNHDA and CDR2 is SQIVND (reference sequence). There are 14 residues in the CDR3. V gave up 6 bases and J gave up 6 bases, with 12 bases separating them. The DNA of the CDR3 is TGTGCCAGTAGCCTAACGAGTACTAATTCACCCCTCCACTTT. It yields the protein CASSLTSTNSPLHF.

V is TRBV9 and J is TRBJ2-2; no clear D. The CDR3 has 15 residues. Germline values: CDR1 SGDLS, CDR2 YYNGEE. V was trimmed by 0 bases and J by 4 bases, leaving 10 bases between them. CDR3 sequence reads: CASSVDLIGTGELFF. The DNA of the CDR3 is TGTGCCAGCAGCGTAGACTTGATTGGCACCGGGGAGCTGTTTTTT.

The V gene is TRBV28, the J gene TRBJ2-7; D might be TRBD2 (6 bases). V lost 9 bases to trimming and J lost 2 bases, with 11 bases between them. Germline V gene lookup returns CDR1 MDHEN and CDR2 SYDVKM. The CDR3 totals 12 residues. The CDR3: CASGLSPYEQYF. The CDR3, as DNA: TGTGCCAGTGGACTATCCCCCTACGAGCAGTACTTC.